The 25 T cell receptor beta chains below all came from one sample that was sequenced in a study of blood T cell repertoires in COVID-19. Here immunoSEQ multiplex PCR was the method, and the copy in TCRdb shows in-frame clones only, minus some. In the table there are 100,000 to 150,000 clones, about four fifths of which are singletons. The sample was peripheral blood. Receptors were obtained from a woman aged 50 to 60 with acute or convalescent COVID-19.

This chain uses TRBV5-4 with TRBJ2-3, with 10 nucleotides matching TRBD1. The CDR3 is 15 amino acids. The germline CDR1 and CDR2 sequences are SGHNT and YYREEE (reference sequence). The trim removed 4 bases at V and 2 bases at J, leaving 4 bases unmatched. CDR3 amino acids: CASSLTGGYTDTQYF. For the CDR3, the DNA is TGTGCCAGCAGCCTGACAGGGGGCTACACAGATACGCAGTATTTT.

The chain combines TRBV18 with TRBJ1-2; D is perhaps TRBD1 (5 bases). V was trimmed by 1 base and J by 4 bases, leaving 16 bases between them. Germline CDR1 reads KGHSH; CDR2 reads LQKENI. The CDR3 is made up of 16 amino acids. CDR3 nucleotides: TGTGCCAGCTCACCACTACCCGGGCAGGGCCGCTATGGCTACACCTTC. Translated: CASSPLPGQGRYGYTF.

In regard to this clone: Other nucleotide sequences in the sample specify the same CDR3. The chain links TRBV10-2 to TRBJ1-2; D unresolved. Germline CDR1 is WSHSY and CDR2 is SAAADI. V lost 4 bases, J lost 3 bases, and 9 bases lay in between. The CDR3 length is 13 residues. The DNA of the CDR3 is TGCGCCAGCAGTGGTGGGAGGGACTATGGCTACACCTTC. Translation: CASSGGRDYGYTF.

The chain recombines TRBV12-5 with TRBJ1-2; TRBD1 is a possible D gene (5 bases). Per the germline V gene, CDR1 is LGHNT and CDR2 is FRNRAP. The CDR3 consists of 15 residues. V lost 0 bases and J lost 8, with 16 bases in between. This chain's CDR3 is CASGLVAGQSGGYTF. The CDR3 coding sequence is TGTGCTAGTGGTTTGGTAGCAGGGCAATCGGGCGGCTACACCTTC.

This clone was detected once. This sequence joins TRBV6-1 and TRBJ1-2; D uncertain. The V gene's germline CDR1 is MNHNS and CDR2 SASEGT. This CDR3 is built from 13 residues. V was pared by 3 bases and J by 6 bases, with 11 bases between. The CDR3 protein is CASSEWQRDGYTF. The CDR3 coding sequence is TGTGCCAGCAGTGAGTGGCAGAGGGATGGCTACACCTTC.

The chain uses TRBV27 and TRBJ1-1; D is unclear. V was clipped by 6 bases and J by 10 bases, with 18 bases between them. Germline V gives CDR1 MNHEY, CDR2 SMNVEV (reference sequence). This CDR3 has 13 residues. CDR3 DNA sequence: TGTGCCAGCAGAGGCTCGTCGAGGTCCCCAGCTTTCTTT. Protein product: CASRGSSRSPAFF.

The gene calls are TRBV6-5 and TRBJ1-1; D is unclear. Looked up from germline, CDR1 is MNHEY and CDR2 is SVGAGI. V was trimmed by 7 bases and J by 4 bases, leaving 16 bases between them. The CDR3 totals 14 residues. CDR3 nucleotides: TGTGCCAGCATCCCACCGGGGTTGGGCACTGAAGCTTTCTTT. Encoded protein: CASIPPGLGTEAFF.

The rearrangement joins TRBV5-5 to TRBJ2-2; 10 bases match TRBD1. The V gene's germline CDR1 is SGHKS and CDR2 YYEKEE (reference sequence). This CDR3 comprises 15 residues. V gave up 3 bases and J gave up 7 bases; unmatched junction bases: 6. The CDR3 DNA reads TGTGCCAGCAGCTACGGGACAGGGGATAACGGGGAGCTGTTTTTT. Amino acids: CASSYGTGDNGELFF. The full variable domain, its missing parts supplied by reference TRBV5-5 and TRBJ2-2, is DAGVTQSPTHLIKTRGQQVTLRCSPISGHKSVSWYQQVLGQGPQFIFQYYEKEERGRGNFPDRFSARQFPNYSSELNVNALLLGDSALYLCASSYGTGDNGELFFGEGSRLTVL.

This clone was seen just once. The chain combines TRBV6-5 with TRBJ2-1; TRBD1 agrees at 10 bases. V lost 9 bases to trimming and J lost 8 bases; unmatched junction nucleotides: 10. Per germline, CDR1 MNHEY and CDR2 SVGAGI. The CDR3 totals 14 residues. CDR3 loop: CASTRDRGRDEQFF. CDR3 nucleotide sequence: TGTGCCAGTACCCGGGACAGGGGTAGGGATGAGCAGTTCTTC.

This sequence joins TRBV7-2 and TRBJ1-2, with TRBD1 as a possible D gene (6 bases). V lost 3 bases and J lost 0, with 17 bases in between. This CDR3 is 17 amino acids long. CDR1 and CDR2 (germline): SGHTA, FQGNSA. CDR3 protein: CASSFPQTGPANYGYTF. In DNA form, the CDR3 reads TGTGCCAGCAGCTTCCCCCAGACAGGACCAGCTAACTATGGCTACACCTTC.

CDR3 DNA sequence: TGTGCCAGCAGCCCTCGAGGAATACAAAGTGGTGGCTACACCTTC. This translates into CASSPRGIQSGGYTF. The chain links TRBV14 to TRBJ1-2; D ambiguous. Germline CDR1 and CDR2: SGHDN and FVKESK. The CDR3 runs to 15 residues. The ends were cut back, 4 bases at V and 7 bases at J, with 19 bases in the middle.

The chain is built from TRBV5-1 and TRBJ2-7; 7 bases map to TRBD2. V shed 0 bases, J shed 0 bases, and the junction held 3 bases outside the gene matches. Germline loops: CDR1 SGHRS, CDR2 YFSETQ. CDR3 length: 15 residues. CDR3 region: CASSLGLADSYEQYF. In DNA form, the CDR3 reads TGCGCCAGCAGCTTGGGGCTAGCGGACTCCTACGAGCAGTACTTC.

This chain connects TRBV19 to TRBJ1-5, with a weak D call TRBD1 (5 bases). The ends were cut back, 6 bases at V and 0 bases at J, with 15 bases in the middle. The CDR3 is 16 residues long. Germline values: CDR1 LNHDA, CDR2 SQIVND (reference sequence). This chain's CDR3 is CASRTTGFYSNQPQHF. CDR3 bases: TGTGCCAGTAGAACCACAGGATTCTATAGCAATCAGCCCCAGCATTTT.

The chain has TRBV12-5 and TRBJ2-7; TRBD2 matches 9 bases. J was trimmed by 1 base and V by 6 bases; bases with no gene match: 4. This CDR3 is 14 amino acids long. The V gene's germline CDR1 is LGHNT and CDR2 FRNRAP. The CDR3 protein is CASGLSGGSYEQYF. The DNA of the CDR3 is TGTGCTAGTGGACTTAGCGGGGGTTCCTACGAGCAGTACTTC.

DNA of the CDR3: TGCGCCAGCAGCCTCCTCACCGGGACAGGGGCCTACGAGCAGTACTTC. Translated: CASSLLTGTGAYEQYF. This chain uses TRBV4-1 with TRBJ2-7, with 10 bases that match TRBD1. Germline trimming cut 4 bases from V and 2 bases from J; bases unmatched to any gene: 8. In germline, CDR1 is MGHRA, CDR2 YSYEKL. The CDR3 has 16 amino acids.

J is TRBJ1-2 and V is TRBV4-1; a possible D gene is TRBD1 (6 bases). The V end lost 0 bases, the J end lost 1 base, and 15 bases lay between the germline ends. Germline-derived CDR1 and CDR2 are MGHRA and YSYEKL. The CDR3 spans 17 residues. The CDR3 coding sequence is TGCGCCAGCAGCCAAGATTTAGCGGGGGCGGTTAACTATGGCTACACCTTC. This sequence encodes CASSQDLAGAVNYGYTF.

This clone was detected only a few times. This chain joins TRBV9 and TRBJ2-7; tentative D call: TRBD2 (6 bases). CDR1 SGDLS and CDR2 YYNGEE come from the germline V gene. The CDR3 length is 14 residues. V lost 3 bases and J 4 bases, leaving 14 bases between the germline ends. The CDR3 spells CASSAAGLDYEQYF. DNA for the CDR3: TGTGCCAGCAGCGCAGCGGGCCTAGATTACGAGCAGTACTTC.

This sequence joins TRBV27 and TRBJ1-1; TRBD1 matches at 9 bases. Germline loops: CDR1 MNHEY, CDR2 SMNVEV (reference sequence). V shed 5 bases, J shed 5 bases, and the junction held 3 bases outside the gene matches. The CDR3 length is 13 residues. The CDR3 DNA is TGTGCCAGCAGTACAGGGGGCGTGACTGAAGCTTTCTTT. It yields the protein CASSTGGVTEAFF.

The V call is TRBV12-5, the J call TRBJ2-7; possibly TRBD1 for D (5 bases). CDR3 length equals 14 residues. Germline V gene sequence: CDR1 LGHNT, CDR2 FRNRAP. The V end lost 1 base, the J end lost 1 base, and 8 bases lay between the germline ends. The DNA of the CDR3 is TGTGCTAGTGGTTTGGGAGACAGTTCCTACGAGCAGTACTTC. Protein: CASGLGDSSYEQYF.

This chain joins TRBV5-8 and TRBJ2-3; 9 nucleotides agree with TRBD1. This CDR3 has 14 amino acids. V trimming: 1 base; J trimming: 6 bases; junction bases outside the gene matches: 3. CDR1 and CDR2 (germline): SGHTS, YDEGEE. The CDR3 reads CASSLTGGGDTQYF. The DNA for the CDR3 is TGTGCCAGCAGCTTGACAGGGGGCGGGGATACGCAGTATTTT.

The chain carries TRBV18 and TRBJ2-2; possibly TRBD2 for D (5 bases). The CDR3 totals 16 residues. V shed 6 bases and J shed 5 bases, with 19 bases lying between them. Germline CDR1 reads KGHSH; CDR2 reads LQKENI. The CDR3 DNA reads as TGTGCCAGCTCGTGGTTGGGGAGACTTGAGACCGGGGAGCTGTTTTTT. This translates into CASSWLGRLETGELFF. Full variable domain (outside the CDR3, taken from reference TRBV18 and TRBJ2-2): NAGVMQNPRHLVRRRGQEARLRCSPMKGHSHVYWYRQLPEEGLKFMVYLQKENIIDESGMPKERFSAEFPKEGPSILRIQQVVRGDSAAYFCASSWLGRLETGELFFGEGSRLTVL.

The chain links TRBV27 to TRBJ1-2; D gene ambiguous. With 5 bases removed from V and 8 bases from J, the gap between germline ends came to 21 bases. CDR3 length: 15 amino acids. Per germline, CDR1 MNHEY and CDR2 SMNVEV (reference sequence). Written as DNA, the CDR3 is TGTGCCAGCAGTCCTAGGGAGATAGCGTTGGGGGGCTACACCTTC. It translates to CASSPREIALGGYTF.

V usage is TRBV28 and J usage is TRBJ1-4, with 10 bases aligning to TRBD1. CDR1 and CDR2 (germline): MDHEN, SYDVKM. The CDR3 length is 15 residues. The V gene end was trimmed by 6 bases and the J gene end by 8 bases; junction bases not matched to a gene: 9. The CDR3, as DNA: TGTGCCAGCAGCTCGGACAGGGGGGGACGGGAAAAACTGTTTTTT. Protein: CASSSDRGGREKLFF.

The rearrangement links TRBV3-1 (or the pseudogene TRBV3-2) to TRBJ1-2; no clear D. CDR3 size: 15 residues. The germline V gene has CDR1 LGHDT and CDR2 YNNKEL (reference sequence). Between the trimmed V and J ends, which lost 1 base and 2 bases, there was a span of 11 bases. CDR3 in DNA: TGTGCCAGCAGCCAAGGTACGGGAGGAAACTATGGCTACACCTTC. The encoded protein is CASSQGTGGNYGYTF.

CDR3 sequence reads: CASSYFADRRYQPQHF. DNA for the CDR3: TGTGCCAGCAGTTATTTTGCGGACAGGCGATATCAGCCCCAGCATTTT. The rearrangement links TRBV6-2 or TRBV6-3 to TRBJ1-5, with 7 bases that match TRBD1. The CDR3 runs to 16 residues. With 3 bases clipped from V and 5 bases from J, the junction kept 10 bases outside the gene matches. Germline V CDR1 and CDR2: MNHEY, SVGEGT.